This entry concerns a single T cell receptor (beta chain). It has no known antigen specificity. The sample holds no much larger clone one base away, and base qualities are not on file. The data are from a study of T cell changes during pregnancy in multiple sclerosis (dated by TCRdb to the late 2010s). Describing the broader study: Changes in the T cell repertoire over the course of pregnancy were examined in this study in women with multiple sclerosis.

The protocol used for the library was the immunoSEQ multiplex PCR assay. In TCRdb, the immuneACCESS table is reduced to in-frame sequences with V and J assigned. These tables do not hold every clone; where another copy was compared, an unresolved V gene accounts for under half, and the others remain unexplained. This sample has tens of thousands of clones in its table, and 92% of those were observed once. Roughly 1.4% of the sample lies in the top ten. CDR1 and CDR2 (LNHDA, SQIVND) derive from the germline V gene (reference sequence). The germline V end is reduced by 3 bases and the J end by 7 bases; junction bases left unmatched: 7. The CDR3 goes from the cysteine to the phenylalanine over 15 residues. Just CDR3 DNA is preserved here, 45 bases in frame from base 1.

The receptor was isolated from a female donor with multiple sclerosis, enrolled in a pregnancy study. Recombination connected TRBV19 to TRBJ2-2; 8 bases in the middle match TRBD2. The source was peripheral blood, collected before pregnancy. The CDR3 amino acid sequence is: CASSILRGANGELFF. The nucleotide sequence reads as follows: TGTGCCAGTAGTATTTTGCGGGGGGCGAACGGGGAGCTGTTTTTT. With the portions outside the CDR3 filled from the reference TRBV19 and TRBJ2-2 genes, the complete variable region becomes DGGITQSPKYLFRKEGQNVTLSCEQNLNHDAMYWYRQDPGQGLRLIYYSQIVNDFQKGDIAEGYSVSREKKESFPLTVTSAQKNPTAFYLCASSILRGANGELFFGEGSRLTVL.